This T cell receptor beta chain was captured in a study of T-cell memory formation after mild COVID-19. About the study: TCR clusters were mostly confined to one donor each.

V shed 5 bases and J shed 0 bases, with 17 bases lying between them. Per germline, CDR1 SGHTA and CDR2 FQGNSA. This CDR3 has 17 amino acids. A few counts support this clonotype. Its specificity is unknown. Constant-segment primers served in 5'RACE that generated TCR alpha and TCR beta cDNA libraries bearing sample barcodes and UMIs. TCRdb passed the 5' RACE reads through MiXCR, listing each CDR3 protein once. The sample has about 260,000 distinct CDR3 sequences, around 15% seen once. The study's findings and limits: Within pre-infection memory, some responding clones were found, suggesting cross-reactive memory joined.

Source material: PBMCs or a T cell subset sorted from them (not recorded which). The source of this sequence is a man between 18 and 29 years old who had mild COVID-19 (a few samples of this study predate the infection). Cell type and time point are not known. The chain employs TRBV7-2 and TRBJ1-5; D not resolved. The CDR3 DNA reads TGTGCCAGCAGCCACCTCCCCGGGGTCTTTAGCAATCAGCCCCAGCATTTT. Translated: CASSHLPGVFSNQPQHF.